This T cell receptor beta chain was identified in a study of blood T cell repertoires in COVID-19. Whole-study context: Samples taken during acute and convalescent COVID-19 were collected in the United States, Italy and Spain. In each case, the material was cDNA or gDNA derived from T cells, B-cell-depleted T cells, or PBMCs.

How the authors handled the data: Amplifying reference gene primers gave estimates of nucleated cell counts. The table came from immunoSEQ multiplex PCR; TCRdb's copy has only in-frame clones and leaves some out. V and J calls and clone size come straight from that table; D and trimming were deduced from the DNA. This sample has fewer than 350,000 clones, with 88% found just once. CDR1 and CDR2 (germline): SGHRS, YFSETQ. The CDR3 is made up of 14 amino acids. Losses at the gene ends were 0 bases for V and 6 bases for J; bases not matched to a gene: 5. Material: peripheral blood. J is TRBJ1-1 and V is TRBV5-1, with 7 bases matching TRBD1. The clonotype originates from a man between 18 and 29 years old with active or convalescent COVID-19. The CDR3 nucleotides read TGCGCCAGCAGCTTGGCGACAGGGATTCCTGAAGCTTTCTTT. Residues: CASSLATGIPEAFF.